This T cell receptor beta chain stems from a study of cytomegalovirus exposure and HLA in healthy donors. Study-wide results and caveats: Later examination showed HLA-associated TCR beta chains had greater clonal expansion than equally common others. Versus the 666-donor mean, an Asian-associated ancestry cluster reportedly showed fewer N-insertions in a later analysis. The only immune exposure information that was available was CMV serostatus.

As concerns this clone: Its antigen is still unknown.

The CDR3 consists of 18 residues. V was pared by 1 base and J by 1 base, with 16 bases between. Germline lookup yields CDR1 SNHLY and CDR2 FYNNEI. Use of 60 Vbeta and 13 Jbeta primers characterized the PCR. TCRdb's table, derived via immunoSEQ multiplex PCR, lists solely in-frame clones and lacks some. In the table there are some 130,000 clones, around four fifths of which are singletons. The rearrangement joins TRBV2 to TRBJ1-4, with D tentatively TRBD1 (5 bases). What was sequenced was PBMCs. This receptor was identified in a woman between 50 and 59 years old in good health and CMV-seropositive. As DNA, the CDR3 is TGTGCCAGCAGTGAAGACCCGGGGGGTTGGGGAACTAATGAAAAACTGTTTTTT. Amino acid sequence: CASSEDPGGWGTNEKLFF. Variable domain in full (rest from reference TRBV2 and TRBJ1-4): EPEVTQTPSHQVTQMGQEVILRCVPISNHLYFYWYRQILGQKVEFLVSFYNNEISEKSEIFDDQFSVERPDGSNFTLKIRSTKLEDSAMYFCASSEDPGGWGTNEKLFFGSGTQLSVL.